The 12 T cell receptor beta chains reported below all come from one sample, sequenced in a study of blood T cell repertoires in COVID-19. Data came from immunoSEQ multiplex PCR; TCRdb stores just in-frame clones and leaves some out. The data show 200,000 or so clones, 84% seen once. Sequenced material: peripheral blood. These receptors were collected from a woman aged 70-85 years with active or convalescent COVID-19.

This clone was detected once. V gene TRBV29-1 combines with J gene TRBJ2-3; TRBD2 aligns across 11 bases. The CDR3 covers 15 residues. CDR1 and CDR2 (germline): SQVTM, ANQGSEA. The trim removed 3 bases at V and 8 bases at J, leaving 10 bases unmatched. CDR3 in DNA: TGCAGCGTTGATAAGCGGACTAGCGGGCGAGGTACGCAGTATTTT. It encodes CSVDKRTSGRGTQYF.

This clone was seen only a few times. This chain connects TRBV5-5 to TRBJ1-6, with D unclear. CDR1 and CDR2 (germline): SGHKS, YYEKEE (reference sequence). V lost 4 bases to trimming and J lost 7 bases, with 15 bases between them. The CDR3 has 15 residues. CDR3 region: CASSQRRERNSPLHF. As DNA, the CDR3 is TGTGCCAGCAGCCAGCGGAGGGAACGAAATTCACCCCTCCACTTT.

The rearrangement links TRBV18 to TRBJ2-2; 9 positions agree with TRBD1. Germline V gives CDR1 KGHSH, CDR2 LQKENI. The CDR3 has 16 amino acids. The V gene end was trimmed by 3 bases and the J gene end by 2 bases; junction bases not matched to a gene: 4. The CDR3 bases are TGTGCCAGCTCACCGAGACAGGGGGTAAACACCGGGGAGCTGTTTTTT. As protein: CASSPRQGVNTGELFF.

This chain connects TRBV5-4 to TRBJ2-1, with TRBD1 matching over 7 bases. With 3 bases clipped from V and 8 bases from J, the junction kept 8 bases outside the gene matches. This CDR3 is 14 amino acids long. The germline V gene has CDR1 SGHNT and CDR2 YYREEE (reference sequence). CDR3 sequence (DNA): TGTGCCAGCAGCTCGGAACAGGGGAGCGATGAGCAGTTCTTC. Translating it yields CASSSEQGSDEQFF.

The chain employs TRBV6-5 and TRBJ2-1; possibly TRBD2 for D (6 bases). CDR3 length: 13 residues. V dropped 7 bases and J dropped 5 bases, with 12 bases sitting between them. Per germline, CDR1 MNHEY and CDR2 SVGAGI. CDR3 region: CASNGRQDNEQFF. The CDR3 DNA reads as TGTGCCAGCAACGGGAGACAAGACAATGAGCAGTTCTTC.

This clone was recorded once. The chain carries TRBV5-5 and TRBJ2-2; TRBD1 might be the D (5 bases). Trimming removed 2 bases from V and 1 base from J, with 9 bases in between. The CDR3 loop spans 15 amino acids. From germline, CDR1 is SGHKS and CDR2 YYEKEE (reference sequence). The CDR3 reads CASSLRTGNTGELFF. CDR3 nucleotide sequence: TGTGCCAGCAGCTTACGCACAGGGAACACCGGGGAGCTGTTTTTT. The full variable domain, its missing parts supplied by reference TRBV5-5 and TRBJ2-2, is DAGVTQSPTHLIKTRGQQVTLRCSPISGHKSVSWYQQVLGQGPQFIFQYYEKEERGRGNFPDRFSARQFPNYSSELNVNALLLGDSALYLCASSLRTGNTGELFFGEGSRLTVL.

This clone was observed once. The chain is built from TRBV28 and TRBJ1-3, with TRBD1 as a possible D gene (6 bases). Germline V CDR1 and CDR2: MDHEN, SYDVKM. This CDR3 has 15 amino acids. Trimming took 5 bases from V and 2 from J, leaving 13 bases between them. CDR3 sequence (DNA): TGTGCCAGCAGTCTCTTAACAGGGACTGGAAACACCATATATTTT. This codes for CASSLLTGTGNTIYF.

The chain couples TRBV5-4 to TRBJ2-2; 9 bases align to TRBD1. The V and J ends lost 0 bases and 5 bases, in that order; junction bases with no gene match: 5. There are 16 residues in the CDR3. The germline gives CDR1 SGHNT, CDR2 YYREEE (reference sequence). The CDR3 DNA reads TGTGCCAGCAGCTTGGGAGGGACAGGGAAGACCGGGGAGCTGTTTTTT. Its protein is CASSLGGTGKTGELFF.

The chain has TRBV27 and TRBJ2-1; 8 bases agree with TRBD2. J gave up 7 bases and V 3 bases, and 20 bases lay outside the gene matches. CDR3 length: 19 amino acids. Germline CDR1 reads MNHEY; CDR2 reads SMNVEV (reference sequence). The CDR3: CASSLDSRGFPGTRNEQFF. The CDR3 nucleotides read TGTGCCAGCAGTTTGGACTCAAGGGGCTTCCCCGGGACTAGGAATGAGCAGTTCTTC.

The J gene is TRBJ2-1, the V gene TRBV18; 8 bases match TRBD1. CDR1 KGHSH and CDR2 LQKENI come from the germline V gene. The CDR3 has 15 residues. With V trimmed by 1 base and J by 6 bases, 5 bases remained unmatched. CDR3 protein: CASSPRQGSVNEQFF. The DNA for the CDR3 is TGTGCCAGCTCACCACGACAGGGGTCTGTCAATGAGCAGTTCTTC. Using reference TRBV18 and TRBJ2-1 for the parts outside the CDR3, the full variable domain is NAGVMQNPRHLVRRRGQEARLRCSPMKGHSHVYWYRQLPEEGLKFMVYLQKENIIDESGMPKERFSAEFPKEGPSILRIQQVVRGDSAAYFCASSPRQGSVNEQFFGPGTRLTVL.

This chain joins TRBV6-5 and TRBJ1-1, with D unclear. The CDR3 length is 12 residues. Per the germline V gene, CDR1 is MNHEY and CDR2 is SVGAGI. V lost 6 bases, J lost 3 bases, and 8 bases lay in between. CDR3 sequence (DNA): TGTGCCAGCAGACGGGATTACACTGAAGCTTTCTTT. It yields the protein CASRRDYTEAFF.

This clone has more than one count but fewer than ten. The chain links TRBV18 to TRBJ2-7, with TRBD2 matching over 9 bases. The CDR3 contains 15 residues. V lost 4 bases and J lost 0; bases outside the gene matches: 4. Per the germline V gene, CDR1 is KGHSH and CDR2 is LQKENI. This CDR3 reads CASSRRTSDSYEQYF. The DNA for the CDR3 is TGTGCCAGCTCACGGCGGACTAGCGACTCCTACGAGCAGTACTTC.